Listed here are 32 T cell receptor beta chains from one sample, sequenced in a study of cytomegalovirus exposure and HLA in healthy donors. PCR employed 60 Vbeta and 13 Jbeta primers. The method was immunoSEQ multiplex PCR; TCRdb's version includes in-frame clones alone and lacks a portion of them. This sample has fewer than 200,000 clones; about 80% occur once, and the top ten carry around 9.8%. Sequencing input: PBMCs. Source of these receptors: a man aged 18 to 29 in good health and CMV-seropositive.

The V call is TRBV11-2, the J call TRBJ2-7, with a possible D match to TRBD2 (6 bases). Germline assignment: CDR1 SGHAT and CDR2 FQNNGV. CDR3 size: 14 residues. V lost 1 base and J 3 bases, leaving 10 bases between the germline ends. The CDR3 DNA sequence: TGTGCCAGCAGCTTAGGGCCGGGACTCTACGAGCAGTACTTC. Translated, it gives CASSLGPGLYEQYF.

This clone has only one observation. The chain combines TRBV20-1 with TRBJ1-2; no firm D call. Trimming left V 3 bases short and J 6 bases short, with 5 bases between. The CDR3 is made up of 10 amino acids. Germline assignment: CDR1 DFQATT and CDR2 SNEGSKA (reference sequence). CDR3 coding DNA: TGCAGTGCTAGCACGGATGGCTACACCTTC. Its translation: CSASTDGYTF.

The chain is built from TRBV10-3 and TRBJ1-2; D might be TRBD1 (6 bases). Germline V gives CDR1 ENHRY, CDR2 SYGVKD. V was cut by 8 bases and J by 7 bases, with 14 bases left in between. The CDR3 spans 12 residues. The CDR3 bases are TGTGCCATCGGGAACAGGGATGCTGGCTACACCTTC. Protein: CAIGNRDAGYTF.

The V and J genes are TRBV19 and TRBJ2-5; 12 nucleotides match TRBD1. The junction had 10 bases not matched to a gene; V was cut back by 4 bases and J by 4 bases. The V gene's germline CDR1 is LNHDA and CDR2 SQIVND (reference sequence). The CDR3 length is 17 residues. CDR3 protein: CASSTGRDRGLRETQYF. Here the CDR3 DNA reads TGTGCCAGTAGTACGGGGAGGGACAGGGGGCTTCGAGAGACCCAGTACTTC.

The J gene is TRBJ2-5, the V gene TRBV4-3; the D gene is possibly TRBD1 (6 bases). CDR1 is LGHNA, CDR2 YSLEER, per germline. Trimming left V 1 base short and J 4 bases short, with 10 bases between. This CDR3 spans 14 amino acids. The CDR3 here is CASSQAFRGETQYF. The CDR3 nucleotides are TGCGCCAGCAGCCAAGCGTTCAGGGGAGAGACCCAGTACTTC.

This clone was counted a single time. V is TRBV7-8 and J is TRBJ2-7; the match to TRBD2 covers 10 bases. CDR1 is SGHVS and CDR2 is FQNEAQ in the germline V gene. The V segment lost 5 bases and the J segment 3 bases; nucleotides outside the gene matches: 7. This CDR3 contains 15 residues. The CDR3 loop is CASSPRTSGGYEQYF. For the CDR3, the DNA is TGTGCCAGCAGCCCTCGGACTAGCGGAGGCTACGAGCAGTACTTC.

The chain employs TRBV2 and TRBJ1-5; D possibly corresponds to TRBD1 (6 bases). This CDR3 spans 13 amino acids. The V gene's germline CDR1 is SNHLY and CDR2 FYNNEI. Trimming cost V 6 bases and J 5 bases, with 11 bases left between them. The CDR3 bases are TGTGCCAGCAGGGGGGCCGGGTATCAGCCCCAGCATTTT. Translation: CASRGAGYQPQHF.

The chain couples TRBV29-1 to TRBJ2-3; no clear D. Trimming left V 7 bases short and J 2 bases short, with 19 bases between. The CDR3 length is 15 residues. The germline V gene has CDR1 SQVTM and CDR2 ANQGSEA. In nucleotides, the CDR3 is TGCAGCGCCGCGTTGCCCCGGGTTAACACAGATACGCAGTATTTT. Its protein product is CSAALPRVNTDTQYF.

This clone was detected only once. The chain uses TRBV12-5 and TRBJ2-1; 10 bases are a match to TRBD1. This CDR3 comprises 14 residues. Germline V CDR1 and CDR2: LGHNT, FRNRAP. V lost 6 bases to trimming and J lost 9 bases; unmatched junction nucleotides: 8. The CDR3 here is CASGVGTGVSEQFF. The CDR3 nucleotides are TGTGCTAGTGGCGTGGGGACAGGGGTTAGTGAGCAGTTCTTC.

The chain links TRBV29-1 to TRBJ2-5, with 13 bases identical to TRBD2. V trimming: 6 bases; J trimming: 0 bases; junction bases outside the gene matches: 10. The CDR3 is 17 residues long. From germline, CDR1 is SQVTM and CDR2 ANQGSEA. In DNA, the CDR3 is TGCAGCGTGGTACTGGGACTAGCGGGACGGTACCAAGAGACCCAGTACTTC. Residues: CSVVLGLAGRYQETQYF.

The genes are TRBV27 and TRBJ1-2; no clear D. Germline assignment: CDR1 MNHEY and CDR2 SMNVEV (reference sequence). This CDR3 has 13 amino acids. Trimming stripped 6 bases from V and 6 bases from J, with 14 bases between. The CDR3 coding sequence is TGTGCCAGCAGCTTTTTCGCCGGAGATGGCTACACCTTC. Translating it yields CASSFFAGDGYTF.

The chain couples TRBV7-2 to TRBJ1-4; possibly TRBD1 for D (5 bases). CDR3 length: 19 residues. The V gene's germline CDR1 is SGHTA and CDR2 FQGNSA. V was pared by 5 bases and J by 8 bases, with 30 bases between. In nucleotides, the CDR3 is TGTGCCAGCAGCCCACATTTCAGGGCGGGGCCAGTGTCAAGGGAAAAACTGTTTTTT. Translating gives CASSPHFRAGPVSREKLFF.

The rearrangement links TRBV30 to TRBJ1-3, with unresolved D. Trimming shortened V by 2 bases and J by 0 bases, and 8 bases separated the two germline ends. This CDR3 spans 14 amino acids. Germline V gives CDR1 GTSNPN, CDR2 SVGIG (reference sequence). CDR3 amino acids: CAWSSGSSGNTIYF. Written as DNA, the CDR3 is TGTGCCTGGAGTTCCGGGAGCTCTGGAAACACCATATATTTT.

This clone has just a few counts. V and J are TRBV15 and TRBJ2-2, with D possibly TRBD2 on 6 matching bases. The CDR3 is 17 residues long. Germline V CDR1 and CDR2: LNHNV, YYDKDF (reference sequence). Trimming took off 0 bases at V and 3 bases at J, with 14 bases between the two ends. CDR3 amino acids: CATSREGRGADTGELFF. The CDR3 coding sequence is TGTGCCACCAGCAGAGAGGGCCGCGGGGCGGACACCGGGGAGCTGTTTTTT.

CDR3 protein: CASSLSSGRIYNEQFF. The CDR3 DNA reads as TGTGCCAGCAGTTTATCGTCCGGGAGGATTTACAATGAGCAGTTCTTC. This rearrangement joins TRBV27 to TRBJ2-1, with 7 bases that match TRBD2. The CDR3 is 16 residues long. Trimming cost V 0 bases and J 4 bases; bases outside gene matches: 6. Looked up from germline, CDR1 is MNHEY and CDR2 is SMNVEV (reference sequence).

The chain recombines TRBV19 with TRBJ1-1; weak D call: TRBD1 (6 bases). This CDR3 spans 16 amino acids. Germline CDR1 LNHDA, CDR2 SQIVND (reference sequence). Trimming pared 7 bases from V and 0 bases from J, leaving 18 bases between. Written as DNA, the CDR3 is TGTGCCAGTACTCCCCCCAAACAGGGCATGAACACTGAAGCTTTCTTT. Its translation: CASTPPKQGMNTEAFF.

The gene calls are TRBV30 and TRBJ1-2, with D perhaps TRBD1 (6 bases). The germline V gene has CDR1 GTSNPN and CDR2 SVGIG (reference sequence). V gave up 3 bases and J gave up 4 bases, with 18 bases separating them. The CDR3 spans 15 residues. CDR3: CAWSNTGFMGYGYTF. DNA of the CDR3: TGTGCCTGGAGCAATACAGGGTTTATGGGCTATGGCTACACCTTC.

The rearrangement uses TRBV11-2 and TRBJ2-7, with D unclear. The length of the CDR3 is 12 residues. V was cut by 5 bases and J by 6 bases, with 11 bases left in between. Per germline, CDR1 SGHAT and CDR2 FQNNGV. This CDR3 is CASSPHLREQYF. CDR3 in DNA: TGTGCCAGCAGCCCGCACCTACGCGAGCAGTACTTC.

This clone turned up a few times. This chain connects TRBV7-3 to TRBJ1-1; D may be TRBD1 (5 bases). This CDR3 is 13 amino acids long. From germline, CDR1 is SGHTA and CDR2 FQGTGA. V lost 4 bases and J 3 bases, leaving 9 bases between the germline ends. CDR3: CASSWVRDTEAFF. CDR3 in DNA: TGTGCCAGCAGCTGGGTCAGGGACACTGAAGCTTTCTTT.

The chain recombines TRBV4-3 with TRBJ2-4, with D possibly being TRBD2 (6 bases). Germline V CDR1 and CDR2: LGHNA, YSLEER. The CDR3 totals 14 residues. The V gene lost 2 bases and the J gene lost 9 bases, with 14 bases spanning the gap. The CDR3 nucleotides are TGCGCCAGCAGCCAATTCTGGGGGGTCAGCATTCAGTACTTC. Translating gives CASSQFWGVSIQYF.

This chain links TRBV7-9 with TRBJ1-4; TRBD1 agrees at 10 bases. The CDR3 covers 17 residues. V gave up 8 bases and J gave up 6 bases; unmatched junction bases: 15. Germline loops: CDR1 SEHNR, CDR2 FQNEAQ (reference sequence). The DNA for the CDR3 is TGTGCCAGCTTACCTTTTTGGGCAGGGACAGGGGATGAAAAACTGTTTTTT. Amino acids: CASLPFWAGTGDEKLFF.

The rearrangement uses TRBV19 and TRBJ2-2, with D hard to call. Trimming took off 9 bases at V and 5 bases at J, with 7 bases between the two ends. From germline, CDR1 is LNHDA and CDR2 SQIVND (reference sequence). This CDR3 is 11 amino acids long. CDR3 in amino acids: CASKRTGELFF. The CDR3 coding sequence is TGTGCCAGCAAACGGACCGGGGAGCTGTTTTTT. The full variable domain, its missing parts supplied by reference TRBV19 and TRBJ2-2, is DGGITQSPKYLFRKEGQNVTLSCEQNLNHDAMYWYRQDPGQGLRLIYYSQIVNDFQKGDIAEGYSVSREKKESFPLTVTSAQKNPTAFYLCASKRTGELFFGEGSRLTVL.

This sequence joins TRBV2 and TRBJ2-5, with 11 nucleotides matching TRBD1. Germline-derived CDR1 and CDR2 are SNHLY and FYNNEI. This CDR3 spans 15 amino acids. V trimming: 6 bases; J trimming: 4 bases; junction bases outside the gene matches: 7. As DNA, the CDR3 is TGTGCCAGCAGGGCGGGACAGGGGGTAAGAGAGACCCAGTACTTC. The encoded protein is CASRAGQGVRETQYF.

V is TRBV2 and J is TRBJ1-2, with 9 bases lining up with TRBD1. The CDR3 extends over 15 amino acids. Germline values: CDR1 SNHLY, CDR2 FYNNEI. V shed 0 bases, J shed 6 bases, and the junction held 5 bases outside the gene matches. CDR3 nucleotides: TGTGCCAGCAGTGAAGCGAAAACAGGGGGCGATGGCTACACCTTC. It codes for CASSEAKTGGDGYTF.

CDR3 DNA sequence: TGTGCCAGCAGCCCACCCCCACAGGGTAGCACTGAAGCTTTCTTT. It encodes CASSPPPQGSTEAFF. This chain uses TRBV7-9 with TRBJ1-1; TRBD1 is a possible D gene (6 bases). The CDR3 runs 15 residues. Trimming took 5 bases from V and 4 from J, leaving 17 bases between them. Germline V gene lookup returns CDR1 SEHNR and CDR2 FQNEAQ (reference sequence). Full variable domain (missing parts from reference TRBV7-9 and TRBJ1-1): DTGVSQNPRHKITKRGQNVTFRCDPISEHNRLYWYRQTLGQGPEFLTYFQNEAQLEKSRLLSDRFSAERPKGSFSTLEIQRTEQGDSAMYLCASSPPPQGSTEAFFGQGTRLTVV.

The chain recombines TRBV4-3 with TRBJ2-1, with 8 bases aligning to TRBD2. This CDR3 has 17 residues. V lost 2 bases, J lost 8 bases, and 14 bases stayed unmatched. Germline CDR1 reads LGHNA; CDR2 reads YSLEER. CDR3 loop: CASSQKTQGLDFYEQFF. The CDR3 region has the DNA TGCGCCAGCAGCCAAAAAACCCAGGGACTAGATTTCTATGAGCAGTTCTTC.

The gene calls are TRBV15 and TRBJ2-7; 10 nucleotides line up with TRBD2. Germline CDR1 is LNHNV and CDR2 is YYDKDF (reference sequence). The CDR3 loop spans 19 amino acids. V shed 4 bases, J shed 4 bases, and the junction held 19 bases outside the gene matches. The CDR3 bases are TGTGCCACCAGCAACACAAATTCTGAACTAGCGGGAAGAGAGTACGAGCAGTACTTC. It encodes CATSNTNSELAGREYEQYF. Variable domain in full (rest from reference TRBV15 and TRBJ2-7): DAMVIQNPRYQVTQFGKPVTLSCSQTLNHNVMYWYQQKSSQAPKLLFHYYDKDFNNEADTPDNFQSRRPNTSFCFLDIRSPGLGDTAMYLCATSNTNSELAGREYEQYFGPGTRLTVT.

The chain couples TRBV19 to TRBJ2-1; 14 nucleotides align to TRBD2. The trim removed 1 base at V and 0 bases at J, leaving 11 bases unmatched. There are 21 residues in the CDR3. Germline V gene sequence: CDR1 LNHDA, CDR2 SQIVND (reference sequence). CDR3 amino acids: CASSIATGTSGSASSYNEQFF. The CDR3 nucleotides read TGTGCCAGTAGTATAGCCACCGGGACTAGCGGGAGCGCCAGCTCCTACAATGAGCAGTTCTTC.

The chain links TRBV18 to TRBJ1-5; D is unresolved. Germline CDR1 is KGHSH and CDR2 is LQKENI. The CDR3 has 17 amino acids. Deletions cut 0 bases from V and 0 bases from J, with 12 bases between. CDR3 in DNA: TGTGCCAGCTCACCACCGGTCACAGAGTCTAGCAATCAGCCCCAGCATTTT. Protein product: CASSPPVTESSNQPQHF.

The sample holds a few counts of this clone. This chain links TRBV12-5 with TRBJ1-4; tentative D call: TRBD1 (6 bases). This CDR3 has 16 amino acids. CDR1 is LGHNT and CDR2 is FRNRAP in the germline V gene. Between the trimmed V and J ends, which lost 0 bases and 4 bases, there was a span of 12 bases. The CDR3 reads CASGLVGTGFNEKLFF. CDR3 sequence (DNA): TGTGCTAGTGGTTTGGTCGGAACAGGGTTTAATGAAAAACTGTTTTTT. The variable domain in full, with the rest retrieved from reference TRBV12-5 and TRBJ1-4, is DARVTQTPRHKVTEMGQEVTMRCQPILGHNTVFWYRQTMMQGLELLAYFRNRAPLDDSGMPKDRFSAEMPDATLATLKIQPSEPRDSAVYFCASGLVGTGFNEKLFFGSGTQLSVL.

The CDR3 spells CASSGSGASYEQYF. The CDR3 DNA reads TGTGCCAGCAGCGGTAGCGGGGCTTCCTACGAGCAGTACTTC. This chain uses TRBV7-9 with TRBJ2-7, with 8 positions matching TRBD2. The CDR3 loop spans 14 amino acids. Losses at the gene ends were 5 bases for V and 1 base for J; bases not matched to a gene: 4. CDR1 and CDR2 (germline): SEHNR, FQNEAQ (reference sequence).

This clone was detected only a few times. This chain connects TRBV5-4 to TRBJ1-2; 8 bases match TRBD1. Germline V lookup: CDR1 SGHNT, CDR2 YYREEE (reference sequence). Unmatched junction bases numbered 1, after V lost 3 bases and J lost 3 bases. The CDR3 consists of 13 residues. CDR3 in DNA: TGTGCCAGCAGCTCGGACAGGGACTATGGCTACACCTTC. This codes for CASSSDRDYGYTF.